Listed below are T cell receptor beta chains from one sample, sequenced in a study of cytomegalovirus exposure and HLA in healthy donors. The protocol was immunoSEQ multiplex PCR, while the TCRdb copy is restricted to in-frame clones and leaves out a portion. The sample has 150,000 to 200,000 clones, 60% to 80% seen once. The sample was PBMCs. The receptors were gathered from a female donor in good health and CMV-seronegative. CDR3s include the opening cysteine and the closing phenylalanine or tryptophan. The D gene is left open where the match is weak.

d_call cdr3_length j_call v_call cdr3_aa cdr3_nt
TRBD1 14 TRBJ1-1 TRBV18 CASSRDRKNTEAFF TGTGCCAGCTCACGGGACAGGAAGAACACTGAAGCTTTCTTT
TRBD1 14 TRBJ2-7 TRBV2 CASTSGTGWYEQYF TGTGCCAGCACCTCCGGGACAGGGTGGTACGAGCAGTACTTC
NA 14 TRBJ1-6 TRBV28 CASSLPGNHSPLHF TGTGCCAGCAGTTTACCCGGGAACCATTCACCCCTCCACTTT
NA 16 TRBJ2-1 TRBV5-1 CASSLAPGVTYNEQFF TGCGCCAGCAGCTTGGCCCCAGGGGTGACCTACAATGAGCAGTTCTTC
NA 15 TRBJ2-3 TRBV10-1 CASSEEVSFTDTQYF TGCGCCAGCAGTGAGGAGGTTTCCTTCACAGATACGCAGTATTTT
NA 18 TRBJ2-3 TRBV11-3 CASSLGFARGPGTDTQYF TGTGCCAGCAGCTTAGGGTTTGCCAGGGGCCCCGGCACAGATACGCAGTATTTT
TRBD1 16 TRBJ1-1 TRBV19 CASTRPRTGRDTEAFF TGTGCCAGTACCCGTCCCCGGACAGGGCGTGACACTGAAGCTTTCTTT
TRBD1 13 TRBJ1-6 TRBV11-2 CASSFRGPSPLHF TGTGCCAGCAGCTTCAGGGGGCCTTCACCCCTCCACTTT
TRBD1 14 TRBJ1-2 TRBV6-5 CASSNSGQGGGYTF TGTGCCAGCAGTAATTCTGGACAGGGGGGTGGCTACACCTTC
NA 16 TRBJ1-4 TRBV5-6 CASSLDWGRVGEKLFF TGTGCCAGCAGCTTGGATTGGGGCAGGGTAGGCGAAAAACTGTTTTTT
NA 15 TRBJ1-5 TRBV19 CASSTPGGPDQPQHF TGTGCCAGTAGTACGCCGGGAGGGCCCGATCAGCCCCAGCATTTT
NA 14 TRBJ1-1 TRBV4-3 CASSQMTVNTEAFF TGCGCCAGCAGCCAAATGACAGTCAACACTGAAGCTTTCTTT
TRBD1 14 TRBJ1-4 TRBV11-2 CASSSGQGDEKLFF TGTGCCAGCAGCTCGGGACAGGGGGATGAAAAACTGTTTTTT